This record concerns one TCR beta chain sequence. Its antigen remains undetermined. The sample holds no much larger clone one base away, and base qualities are not on file. TCRbeta CDR3 regions were amplified from genomic DNA using the immunoSEQ Assay, a bias-controlled multiplex PCR. Processing in the source paper ran as follows. Nucleated cell counts per sample were estimated from amplification of reference gene primers within the assay. To quantify the absolute abundance of each unique TCRbeta CDR3 rearrangement, sequence reads were collapsed and filtered. For each sample, productive Simpson clonality was calculated as the square root of Simpson's diversity index over productive rearrangements. TCRdb's version of the immuneACCESS table is confined to in-frame rearrangements and falls short of the full clone set. An unresolved V gene accounts for under half of the shortfall where checked; the remainder is of unknown origin. V and J calls and clone size are copied from that table; D and trimming were computed from the DNA. This sample lists about 480,000 clones; around 89% were detected once. The ten largest clones take up 1.5% to 2% of the sample.

This sample was included in a study of blood T cell repertoires in COVID-19 (dated by TCRdb to 2018 to 2021). Background for the entire study: The collaborator samples originated in the United States, Italy and Spain and spanned the acute and convalescent phases of COVID-19. The prospective study material was composed of cDNA or gDNA derived from T cells, B-cell-depleted T cells, or PBMCs. Deeply sampled blood TCRbeta repertoires from subjects exposed to, actively infected with, or recovered from COVID-19 were included in the dataset. A freely available public database, intended as a resource for researchers studying the immune response to SARS-CoV-2, is where the repertoires were released. The samples were drawn from two sources: the first 160 participants of the ongoing ImmuneRACE study, and 1,254 subjects contributed by 6 global collaborators. Nearly every sample came with metadata listing a de-identified subject ID, COVID-19 status, age in years and sex. Where available, HLA class I and class II types were obtained from metadata supplied by the sample provider rather than from assay-based typing.

Enrolling through a virtual design, the prospective study's participants ranged in age from about 18 to 100 years and lived across about two dozen United States geographic areas. To assign participants to cohorts, the prospective study relied on clinical history that participants themselves reported in a screening survey and a study questionnaire. ImmuneRACE Cohort 3 recovered participants were defined by two consecutive negative NP/OP PCR tests, healthcare professional clearance, or symptom resolution. Mobile phlebotomists in the prospective study collected whole blood, serum and a nasopharyngeal or oropharyngeal swab from every participant. Prospective study participants could optionally give additional blood draws and questionnaires over an approximately 2-month period. Prospective study blood samples were shipped either frozen or at room temperature before DNA extraction. Study-wide conclusions, independent of this receptor: Clinical and demographic metadata were provided uncurated, with the amount varying by source and participant.

This receptor was obtained from a woman aged 40 to 50 who had recovered from COVID-19. The sample was PBMCs or T cells enriched from blood (not recorded which).

The CDR3 region has the sequence CASSPLTGGTEAFF. DNA sequence: TGCGCCAGCAGCCCACTCACAGGGGGCACTGAAGCTTTCTTT. This chain is built from TRBV4-1 and TRBJ1-1; 8 central nucleotides agree with TRBD1. The germline V gene provides CDR1 MGHRA and CDR2 YSYEKL. Germline trimming amounts to 4 bases on V and 4 bases on J, with 5 as the count of junction bases outside the gene matches. Including cysteine and phenylalanine, the CDR3 has 14 amino acids. The retained sequence is limited to the CDR3, 42 bases, with the frame set at the first base.